The 9 T cell receptor beta chains presented below share a single source sample, sequenced in a study of CD8+ T cells in alopecia areata. Indicated treatment: oral pan-JAK inhibitor, 5-10 mg twice daily. RNA was isolated and reverse transcribed to cDNA, the sequencing template. Assay: immunoSEQ multiplex PCR; the TCRdb copy retains only in-frame clones and omits some. The table has 200,000 or so clones, 58% seen once; the top ten hold 4.5% to 6%. The sample was CD4+ T cells sorted from blood, taken at week 24, from a patient treated with tofacitinib. Source of these receptors: a human donor with alopecia areata.

A few counts support this clone. This chain connects TRBV29-1 to TRBJ2-5; 7 nucleotides align to TRBD2. CDR1 and CDR2 from the germline V gene are SQVTM and ANQGSEA. There are 14 residues in the CDR3. J was trimmed by 5 bases and V by 7 bases; bases with no gene match: 13. CDR3 sequence reads: CSARGDPMGETQYF. CDR3 nucleotides: TGCAGCGCCCGGGGGGATCCAATGGGGGAGACCCAGTACTTC.

This chain links TRBV25-1 with TRBJ1-5; TRBD1 agrees at 8 bases. This CDR3 contains 15 residues. Unmatched junction bases numbered 8, after V lost 6 bases and J lost 4 bases. Per germline, CDR1 MGHDK and CDR2 SYGVNS. CDR3 in DNA: TGTGCCAGCAGCCCCAACGACAGGGGAAATCAGCCCCAGCATTTT. Translation gives CASSPNDRGNQPQHF.

The CDR3 is CSVSGTYEQYF. CDR3 nucleotide sequence: TGCAGTGTCTCAGGGACCTACGAGCAGTACTTC. The chain is built from TRBV20-1 and TRBJ2-7; perhaps TRBD1 as D (5 bases). Per germline, CDR1 DFQATT and CDR2 SNEGSKA (reference sequence). The CDR3 totals 11 residues. Trimming removed 7 bases at V and 2 bases at J, with 9 bases between.

This clone was counted once. This chain joins TRBV11-2 and TRBJ1-1; D is undetermined. Germline-derived CDR1 and CDR2 are SGHAT and FQNNGV. Trimming removed 4 bases from V and 5 bases from J, with 17 bases in between. The CDR3 has 15 residues. CDR3 sequence reads: CASSSQGTLGTEAFF. The CDR3 coding sequence is TGTGCCAGCAGCTCACAAGGCACATTAGGTACTGAAGCTTTCTTT.

This rearrangement joins TRBV2 to TRBJ2-2; D is possibly TRBD1 (5 bases). CDR3 length: 15 amino acids. V gave up 1 base and J gave up 4 bases, with 10 bases separating them. Germline loops: CDR1 SNHLY, CDR2 FYNNEI. In DNA, the CDR3 is TGTGCCAGCAGTGAAGTTGGGCAGGGCACCGGGGAGCTGTTTTTT. Protein: CASSEVGQGTGELFF.

The chain is built from TRBV18 and TRBJ2-3; 7 bases map to TRBD1. This CDR3 is 15 amino acids long. Trimming took 1 base from V and 2 from J; bases not matched to a gene: 3. Looked up from germline, CDR1 is KGHSH and CDR2 is LQKENI. This CDR3 is CASSPLTGTTDTQYF. CDR3 sequence (DNA): TGTGCCAGCTCACCACTGACAGGGACCACAGATACGCAGTATTTT.

The V and J genes are TRBV30 and TRBJ2-3; D unresolved. The CDR3 is made up of 13 amino acids. The V gene lost 5 bases and the J gene lost 2 bases, with 11 bases spanning the gap. Germline V gene sequence: CDR1 GTSNPN, CDR2 SVGIG (reference sequence). The CDR3 loop is CAWAGLHTDTQYF. CDR3 DNA sequence: TGTGCCTGGGCCGGGCTTCACACAGATACGCAGTATTTT.

This clone turned up a few times. The sample contains more than one DNA sequence encoding this CDR3. The genes are TRBV27 and TRBJ1-2, with TRBD1 matching over 11 bases. The germline V gene encodes CDR1 MNHEY and CDR2 SMNVEV (reference sequence). This CDR3 has 14 residues. The V segment lost 5 bases and the J segment 5 bases; nucleotides outside the gene matches: 4. The CDR3 here is CASSRTGGPYGYTF. CDR3 DNA: TGTGCCAGCAGTCGGACAGGGGGCCCTTATGGCTACACCTTC.

This clone appeared a single time. The chain combines TRBV25-1 with TRBJ2-7, with D unresolved. V was clipped by 3 bases and J by 1 base, with 10 bases between them. Germline V gives CDR1 MGHDK, CDR2 SYGVNS. The CDR3 is 14 residues long. The CDR3 region is CASSEMARSYEQYF. The CDR3 DNA follows: TGTGCCAGCAGTGAGATGGCCAGGTCCTACGAGCAGTACTTC.